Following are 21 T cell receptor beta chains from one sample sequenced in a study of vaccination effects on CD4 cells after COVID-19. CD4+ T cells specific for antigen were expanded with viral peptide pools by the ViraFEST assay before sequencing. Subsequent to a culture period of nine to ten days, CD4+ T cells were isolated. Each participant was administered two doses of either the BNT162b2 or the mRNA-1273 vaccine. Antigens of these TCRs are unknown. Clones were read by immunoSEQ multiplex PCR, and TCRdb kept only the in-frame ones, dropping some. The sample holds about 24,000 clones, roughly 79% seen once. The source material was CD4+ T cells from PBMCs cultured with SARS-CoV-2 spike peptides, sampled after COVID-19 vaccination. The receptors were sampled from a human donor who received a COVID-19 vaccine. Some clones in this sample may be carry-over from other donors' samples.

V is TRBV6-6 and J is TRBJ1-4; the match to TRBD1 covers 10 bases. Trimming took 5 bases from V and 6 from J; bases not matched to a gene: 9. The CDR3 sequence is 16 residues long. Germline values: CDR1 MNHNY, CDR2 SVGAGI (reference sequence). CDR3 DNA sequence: TGTGCCAGCAGTCGACGGGACAGGGGCCAGTATGAAAAACTGTTTTTT. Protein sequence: CASSRRDRGQYEKLFF.

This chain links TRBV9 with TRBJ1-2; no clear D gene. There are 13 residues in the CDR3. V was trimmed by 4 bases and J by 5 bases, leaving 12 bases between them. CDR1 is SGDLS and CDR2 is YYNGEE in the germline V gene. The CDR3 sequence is CASSPDGPYGYTF. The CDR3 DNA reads TGTGCCAGCAGCCCCGACGGGCCTTATGGCTACACCTTC.

CDR3 nucleotides: TGTGCCAGCAGGAGACTAGCGGGGGGCCGAGAGACCCAGTACTTC. Translating gives CASRRLAGGRETQYF. The chain carries TRBV3-1 (or the pseudogene TRBV3-2) and TRBJ2-5; 13 positions match TRBD2. This CDR3 contains 15 residues. From germline, CDR1 is LGHDT and CDR2 YNNKEL (reference sequence). V trimming: 6 bases; J trimming: 4 bases; junction bases outside the gene matches: 5.

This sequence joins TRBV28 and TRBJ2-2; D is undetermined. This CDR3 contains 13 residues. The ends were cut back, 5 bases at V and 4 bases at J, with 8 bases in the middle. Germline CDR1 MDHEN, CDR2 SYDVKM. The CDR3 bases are TGTGCCAGCAGTAGAGTGAGCACCGGGGAGCTGTTTTTT. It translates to CASSRVSTGELFF.

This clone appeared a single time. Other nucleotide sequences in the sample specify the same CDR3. In DNA form, the CDR3 reads TGCGCCAGCAGCTTCAGTGGGGCCCAAGAGACCCAGTACTTC. This encodes CASSFSGAQETQYF. The genes are TRBV5-1 and TRBJ2-5; weak D call: TRBD1 (5 bases). From germline, CDR1 is SGHRS and CDR2 YFSETQ. Trimming stripped 2 bases from V and 1 base from J, with 9 bases between. The CDR3 is 14 residues long.

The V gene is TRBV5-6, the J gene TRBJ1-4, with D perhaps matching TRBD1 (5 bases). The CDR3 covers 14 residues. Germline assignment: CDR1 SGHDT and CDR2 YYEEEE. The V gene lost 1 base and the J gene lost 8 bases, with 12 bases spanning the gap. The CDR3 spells CASSLWAGWEKLFF. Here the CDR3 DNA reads TGTGCCAGCAGCTTGTGGGCAGGGTGGGAAAAACTGTTTTTT. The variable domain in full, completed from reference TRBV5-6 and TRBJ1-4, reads DAGVTQSPTHLIKTRGQQVTLRCSPKSGHDTVSWYQQALGQGPQFIFQYYEEEERQRGNFPDRFSGHQFPNYSSELNVNALLLGDSALYLCASSLWAGWEKLFFGSGTQLSVL.

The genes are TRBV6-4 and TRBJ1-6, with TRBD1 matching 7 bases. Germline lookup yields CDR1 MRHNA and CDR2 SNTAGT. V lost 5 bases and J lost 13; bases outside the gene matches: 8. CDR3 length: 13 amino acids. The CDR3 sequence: CASSNEQGSPLHF. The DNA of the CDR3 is TGTGCCAGCAGTAACGAACAGGGGTCGCCCCTCCACTTT.

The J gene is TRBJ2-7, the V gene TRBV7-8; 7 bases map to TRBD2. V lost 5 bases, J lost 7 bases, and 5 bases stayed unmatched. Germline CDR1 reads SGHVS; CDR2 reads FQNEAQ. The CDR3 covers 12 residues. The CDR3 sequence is CASSPLALEQYV. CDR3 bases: TGTGCCAGCAGCCCACTAGCGTTGGAGCAGTACGTC.

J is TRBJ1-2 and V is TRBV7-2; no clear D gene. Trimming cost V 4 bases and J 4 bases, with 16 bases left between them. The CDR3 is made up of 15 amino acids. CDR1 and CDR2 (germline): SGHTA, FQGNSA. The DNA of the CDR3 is TGTGCCAGCAGCTCCACACAGTGGACTGTCTATGGCTACACCTTC. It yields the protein CASSSTQWTVYGYTF.

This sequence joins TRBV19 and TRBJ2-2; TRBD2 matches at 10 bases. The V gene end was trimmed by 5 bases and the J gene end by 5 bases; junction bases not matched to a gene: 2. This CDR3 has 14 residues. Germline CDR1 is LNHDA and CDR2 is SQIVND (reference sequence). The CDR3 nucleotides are TGTGCCAGTAGTTTAGCGGGGGGAACCGGGGAGCTGTTTTTT. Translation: CASSLAGGTGELFF. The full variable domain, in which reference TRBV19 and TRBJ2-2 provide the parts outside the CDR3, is DGGITQSPKYLFRKEGQNVTLSCEQNLNHDAMYWYRQDPGQGLRLIYYSQIVNDFQKGDIAEGYSVSREKKESFPLTVTSAQKNPTAFYLCASSLAGGTGELFFGEGSRLTVL.

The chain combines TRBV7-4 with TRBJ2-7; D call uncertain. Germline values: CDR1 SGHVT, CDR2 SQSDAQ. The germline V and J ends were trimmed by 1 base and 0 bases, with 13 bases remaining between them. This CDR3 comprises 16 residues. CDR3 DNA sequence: TGTGCCAGCAGCTTAGATCGGCAGAGGAGCTCCTACGAGCAGTACGTC. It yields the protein CASSLDRQRSSYEQYV.

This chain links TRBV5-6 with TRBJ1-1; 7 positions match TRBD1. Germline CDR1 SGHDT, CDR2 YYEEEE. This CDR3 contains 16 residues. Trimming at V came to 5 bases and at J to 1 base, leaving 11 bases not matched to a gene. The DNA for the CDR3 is TGTGCCAGCAGTCTCCTCTCCGGGACAGCGAACACTGAAGCTTTCTTT. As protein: CASSLLSGTANTEAFF.

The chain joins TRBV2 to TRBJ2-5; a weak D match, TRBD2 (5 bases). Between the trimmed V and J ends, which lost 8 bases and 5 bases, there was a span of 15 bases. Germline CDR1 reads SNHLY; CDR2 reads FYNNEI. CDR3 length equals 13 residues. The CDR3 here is CASGSVTGETQYF. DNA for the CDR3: TGTGCCAGCGGGAGTGTGACCGGGGAGACCCAGTACTTC.

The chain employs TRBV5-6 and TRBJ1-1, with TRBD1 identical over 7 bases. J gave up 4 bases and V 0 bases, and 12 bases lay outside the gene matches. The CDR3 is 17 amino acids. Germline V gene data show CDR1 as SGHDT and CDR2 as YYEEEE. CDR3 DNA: TGTGCCAGCAGCTTGGGGACAGGTTTCAAAGGGGGCACTGAAGCTTTCTTT. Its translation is CASSLGTGFKGGTEAFF.

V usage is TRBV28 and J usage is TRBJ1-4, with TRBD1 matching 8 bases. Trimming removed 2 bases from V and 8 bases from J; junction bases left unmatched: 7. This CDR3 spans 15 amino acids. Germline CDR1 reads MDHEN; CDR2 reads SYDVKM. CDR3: CASSLPGTGGEKLFF. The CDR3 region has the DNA TGTGCCAGCAGTTTACCCGGGACAGGAGGCGAAAAACTGTTTTTT.

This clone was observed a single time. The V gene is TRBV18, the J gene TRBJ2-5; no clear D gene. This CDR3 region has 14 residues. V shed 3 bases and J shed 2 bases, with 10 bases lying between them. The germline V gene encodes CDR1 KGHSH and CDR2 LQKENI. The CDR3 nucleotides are TGTGCCAGCTCACCGTACGTGACTCAAGAGACCCAGTACTTC. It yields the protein CASSPYVTQETQYF.

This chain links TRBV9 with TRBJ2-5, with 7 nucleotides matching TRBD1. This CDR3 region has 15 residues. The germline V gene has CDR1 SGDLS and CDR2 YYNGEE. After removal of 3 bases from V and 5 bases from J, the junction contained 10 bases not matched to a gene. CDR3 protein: CASSAGNRGPETQYF. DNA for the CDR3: TGTGCCAGCAGCGCCGGAAACAGGGGTCCGGAGACCCAGTACTTC. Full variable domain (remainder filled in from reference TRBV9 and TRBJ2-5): DSGVTQTPKHLITATGQRVTLRCSPRSGDLSVYWYQQSLDQGLQFLIQYYNGEERAKGNILERFSAQQFPDLHSELNLSSLELGDSALYFCASSAGNRGPETQYFGPGTRLLVL.

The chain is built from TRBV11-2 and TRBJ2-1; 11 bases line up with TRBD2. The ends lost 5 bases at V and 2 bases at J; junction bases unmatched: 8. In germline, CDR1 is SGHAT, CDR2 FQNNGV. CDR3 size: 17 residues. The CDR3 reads CASSRNSGGDTYNEQFF. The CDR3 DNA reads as TGTGCCAGCAGCCGGAATAGCGGGGGGGACACCTACAATGAGCAGTTCTTC.

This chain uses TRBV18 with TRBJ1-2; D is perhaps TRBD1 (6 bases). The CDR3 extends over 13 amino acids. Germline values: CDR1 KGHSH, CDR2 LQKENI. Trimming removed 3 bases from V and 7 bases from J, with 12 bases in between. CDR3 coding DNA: TGTGCCAGCTCACCTCGGACAGCTTTTGGCTACACCTTC. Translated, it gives CASSPRTAFGYTF.

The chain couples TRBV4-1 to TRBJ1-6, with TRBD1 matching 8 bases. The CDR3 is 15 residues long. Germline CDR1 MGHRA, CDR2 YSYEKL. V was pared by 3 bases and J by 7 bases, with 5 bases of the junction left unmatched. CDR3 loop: CASSQGQVGNSPLHF. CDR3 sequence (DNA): TGCGCCAGCAGCCAGGGACAGGTGGGGAATTCACCCCTCCACTTT.

The CDR3 spells CASRRINKNIQYF. The CDR3 DNA is TGTGCCAGCAGGAGGATTAACAAAAACATTCAGTACTTC. The rearrangement uses TRBV11-2 and TRBJ2-4; D gene uncertain. The CDR3 runs to 13 residues. Per the germline V gene, CDR1 is SGHAT and CDR2 is FQNNGV. V was cut by 6 bases and J by 3 bases, with 9 bases left in between.